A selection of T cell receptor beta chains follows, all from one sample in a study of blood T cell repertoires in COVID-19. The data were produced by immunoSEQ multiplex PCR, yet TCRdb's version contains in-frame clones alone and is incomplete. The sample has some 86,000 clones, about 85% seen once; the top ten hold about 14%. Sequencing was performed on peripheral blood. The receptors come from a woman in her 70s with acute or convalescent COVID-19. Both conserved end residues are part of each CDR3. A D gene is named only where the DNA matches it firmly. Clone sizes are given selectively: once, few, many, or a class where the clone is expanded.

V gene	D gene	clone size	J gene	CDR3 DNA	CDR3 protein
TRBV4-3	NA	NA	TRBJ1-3	TGCGCCAGCAGCCCATCTCTCGGACAATCCTCTGGAAACACCATATATTTT	CASSPSLGQSSGNTIYF
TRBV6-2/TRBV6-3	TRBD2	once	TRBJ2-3	TGTGCCAGCAGTTACTCAAAGCTAGCGGGATCATCAACAGATACGCAGTATTTT	CASSYSKLAGSSTDTQYF
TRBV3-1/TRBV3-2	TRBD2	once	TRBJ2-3	TGTGCCAGCAGCGCCGGGACTAGCGGGGGGGCTGCGGATACGCAGTATTTT	CASSAGTSGGAADTQYF
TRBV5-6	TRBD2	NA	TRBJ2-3	TGTGCCAGCAGCTTGCTGCTACTAGCGGGGTCCCGCACAGATACGCAGTATTTT	CASSLLLLAGSRTDTQYF
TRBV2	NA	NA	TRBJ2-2	TGTGCCAGCAGTGAAAATCGCGGCACCGGGGAGCTGTTTTTT	CASSENRGTGELFF
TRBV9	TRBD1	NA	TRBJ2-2	TGTGCCAGCAGCCCCCGGCTGGGACAGCGCCGAACCGGGGAGCTGTTTTTT	CASSPRLGQRRTGELFF
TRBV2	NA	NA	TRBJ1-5	TGTGCCAGCAGTGTAGAAGGGAGTCTCAATCAGCCCCAGCATTTT	CASSVEGSLNQPQHF
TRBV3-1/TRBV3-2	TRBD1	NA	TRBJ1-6	TGTGCCAGCAGCCAAACCCCGGACAGGGGAGGTTCACCCCTCCACTTT	CASSQTPDRGGSPLHF
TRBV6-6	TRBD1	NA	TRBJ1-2	TGTGCCAGCAGTTACACGGACAGGGGCTATGGCTACACCTTC	CASSYTDRGYGYTF
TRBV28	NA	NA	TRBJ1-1	TGTGCCAGCAGTTTACAGTCTGAAGCTTTCTTT	CASSLQSEAFF
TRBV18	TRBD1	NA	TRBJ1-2	TGTGCCAGCTCACCTTCCGTCCAGGGGGACTATGGCTACACCTTC	CASSPSVQGDYGYTF
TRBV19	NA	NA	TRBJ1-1	TGTGCCAGTAGTACTGACACGCTTATCTCGAACACTGAAGCTTTCTTT	CASSTDTLISNTEAFF
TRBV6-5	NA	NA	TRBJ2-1	TGTGCCAGCATCAGACAGGCAACAAATAATGAGCAGTTCTTC	CASIRQATNNEQFF
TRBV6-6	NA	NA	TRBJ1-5	TGTGCCAGCAGTCCTCCCCAAAACAAATATAGCAATCAGCCCCAGCATTTT	CASSPPQNKYSNQPQHF
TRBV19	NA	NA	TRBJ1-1	TGTGCCAGTAGCTCGACAGGAGGCACTGAAGCTTTCTTT	CASSSTGGTEAFF
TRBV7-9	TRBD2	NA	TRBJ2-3	TGTGCCAGCCCGACCAATGCGGGAGCGACAGATACGCAGTATTTT	CASPTNAGATDTQYF
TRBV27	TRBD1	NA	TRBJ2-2	TGTGCCAGCAGTGAATACAGGGGGCGCTTTCAGAGGGACACCGGGGAGCTGTTTTTT	CASSEYRGRFQRDTGELFF
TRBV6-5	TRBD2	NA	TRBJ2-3	TGTGCCAGCAGTTACACCAGACTAGCGGGAGAATCCGCGCAGTATTTT	CASSYTRLAGESAQYF
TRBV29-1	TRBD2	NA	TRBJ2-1	TGCAGCGTGGATGCTAGCGGGAGTGTAAACAATGAGCAGTTCTTC	CSVDASGSVNNEQFF
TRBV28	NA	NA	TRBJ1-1	TGTGCCAGCAGGTATGCGACTGGCGCTTTCTTT	CASRYATGAFF
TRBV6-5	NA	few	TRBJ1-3	TGTGCCAGCTTCTCTGGGGCGCGGGGAAACACCATATATTTT	CASFSGARGNTIYF
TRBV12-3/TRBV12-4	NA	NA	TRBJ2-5	TGTGCCAGCAGCGAGACAAGGCAAGAGACCCAGTACTTC	CASSETRQETQYF